The 16 T cell receptor beta chains given below trace back to one sample, sequenced in a study of cytomegalovirus exposure and HLA in healthy donors. It was with 60 Vbeta and 13 Jbeta primers that the PCR ran. The repertoire was sequenced with immunoSEQ multiplex PCR; TCRdb's copy has only in-frame clones and lacks some. The sample has 120,000 to 150,000 clones; roughly three quarters are singletons. Sequenced sample: PBMCs. Every receptor here comes from a woman in her twenties or thirties in good health and CMV-seronegative.

This clone occurred a few times. The gene calls are TRBV6-5 and TRBJ2-3, with a weak D call TRBD1 (6 bases). The germline CDR1 and CDR2 sequences are MNHEY and SVGAGI. The V end was cut by 0 bases, the J end by 6 bases, with 13 bases between. The CDR3 loop spans 15 amino acids. CDR3 nucleotide sequence: TGTGCCAGCAGTTACTCCGGACCGAGGGGGGATACGCAGTATTTT. Protein product: CASSYSGPRGDTQYF.

This clone was counted a single time. The genes are TRBV6-6 and TRBJ2-2; TRBD1 matches 8 bases. The V and J ends lost 2 bases and 5 bases, in that order; junction bases with no gene match: 7. This CDR3 comprises 16 residues. CDR1 is MNHNY, CDR2 SVGAGI, per germline (reference sequence). CDR3 amino acids: CASSYPPRTGTGELFF. CDR3 sequence (DNA): TGTGCCAGCAGTTACCCGCCTCGGACAGGGACCGGGGAGCTGTTTTTT.

This clone appeared a few times. The CDR3 nucleotides are TGTGCCAGCAGCTCCCAAGGGGGGGGCTATGGCTACACCTTC. It is translated as CASSSQGGGYGYTF. The chain links TRBV7-9 to TRBJ1-2; the D gene is possibly TRBD1 (6 bases). CDR1 and CDR2 (germline): SEHNR, FQNEAQ (reference sequence). V dropped 4 bases and J dropped 4 bases, with 13 bases sitting between them. This CDR3 has 14 amino acids.

The V gene is TRBV2, the J gene TRBJ2-7; D ambiguous. Germline loops: CDR1 SNHLY, CDR2 FYNNEI. Trimming removed 4 bases from V and 3 bases from J, with 4 bases in between. The CDR3 extends over 11 amino acids. The DNA of the CDR3 is TGTGCCAGCAGTGGCCACTACGAGCAGTACGTC. Translating it yields CASSGHYEQYV.

The genes are TRBV6-6 and TRBJ2-1; 8 nucleotides line up with TRBD1. The CDR3 length is 15 residues. Unmatched junction bases numbered 6, after V lost 1 base and J lost 7 bases. Germline V gene data show CDR1 as MNHNY and CDR2 as SVGAGI (reference sequence). The CDR3 nucleotides read TGTGCCAGCAGTTACTGGCAGGGGGCATTAAATGAGCAGTTCTTC. It codes for CASSYWQGALNEQFF.

The CDR3 DNA reads as TGTGCCAGCAGAGCAGGGACAGGAACCTACGAGCAGTACGTC. Protein: CASRAGTGTYEQYV. The V gene is TRBV2, the J gene TRBJ2-7; TRBD1 matches at 8 bases. This CDR3 comprises 14 residues. CDR1 SNHLY and CDR2 FYNNEI come from the germline V gene. V gave up 6 bases and J gave up 2 bases; unmatched junction bases: 6.

This sequence joins TRBV6-5 and TRBJ1-2; 8 positions match TRBD1. Germline-derived CDR1 and CDR2 are MNHEY and SVGAGI. CDR3 size: 14 residues. V lost 4 bases and J lost 8; bases outside the gene matches: 9. The CDR3 is CASSSMTGVGGYTF. The DNA for the CDR3 is TGTGCCAGCAGTTCGATGACAGGGGTAGGAGGCTACACCTTC.

This clone was counted between two and nine times. The CDR3 coding sequence is TGCAGCGTTGAAGATCAGGGCCGCTCTGGAAACACCATATATTTT. Residues: CSVEDQGRSGNTIYF. V and J are TRBV29-1 and TRBJ1-3; perhaps TRBD1 as D (5 bases). The CDR3 totals 15 residues. CDR1 and CDR2 (germline): SQVTM, ANQGSEA. Trimming cost V 0 bases and J 0 bases, with 9 bases left between them. Complete variable domain (other parts from reference TRBV29-1 and TRBJ1-3): SAVISQKPSRDICQRGTSLTIQCQVDSQVTMMFWYRQQPGQSLTLIATANQGSEATYESGFVIDKFPISRPNLTFSTLTVSNMSPEDSSIYLCSVEDQGRSGNTIYFGEGSWLTVV.

This chain's CDR3 is CASSSSLDQGNRYGYTF. For the CDR3, the DNA is TGTGCCAGCAGCTCTAGCCTAGATCAGGGGAATCGGTATGGCTACACCTTC. J is TRBJ1-2 and V is TRBV11-1, with D perhaps matching TRBD1 (6 bases). The V end lost 4 bases, the J end lost 5 bases, and 23 bases lay between the germline ends. The CDR3 runs 17 residues. Germline V CDR1 and CDR2: SGHAT, FQDESV (reference sequence). The whole variable domain, remainder taken from reference TRBV11-1 and TRBJ1-2, is EAEVAQSPRYKITEKSQAVAFWCDPISGHATLYWYRQILGQGPELLVQFQDESVVDDSQLPKDRFSAERLKGVDSTLKIQPAELGDSAMYLCASSSSLDQGNRYGYTFGSGTRLTVV.

A few counts support this clone. The chain links TRBV11-2 to TRBJ2-5; D call uncertain. Trimming stripped 1 base from V and 5 bases from J, with 11 bases between. This CDR3 has 14 residues. Germline-derived CDR1 and CDR2 are SGHAT and FQNNGV. CDR3 nucleotides: TGTGCCAGCAGCTTAGGGTTCCCGAGGGAGACCCAGTACTTC. It codes for CASSLGFPRETQYF.

The chain links TRBV6-1 to TRBJ2-7; TRBD1 aligns across 9 bases. V trimming: 3 bases; J trimming: 4 bases; junction bases outside the gene matches: 13. Germline values: CDR1 MNHNS, CDR2 SASEGT. The CDR3 covers 17 residues. The CDR3, as DNA: TGTGCCAGCAGTGATAGACCGGGACAGGGCCGAAGATACGAGCAGTACGTC. Translated: CASSDRPGQGRRYEQYV.

The genes are TRBV30 and TRBJ2-1, with 10 nucleotides matching TRBD2. J lost 7 bases, V lost 4 bases, and 10 bases had no gene match. CDR1 is GTSNPN, CDR2 SVGIG, per germline (reference sequence). The CDR3 is 15 amino acids. The CDR3 loop reads CAWIRTSGLQNEQFF. CDR3 coding DNA: TGTGCCTGGATCCGGACTAGCGGCCTACAGAATGAGCAGTTCTTC.

A few counts support this clone. The gene calls are TRBV6-4 and TRBJ2-2; 11 bases match TRBD1. Germline trimming cut 6 bases from V and 4 bases from J; bases unmatched to any gene: 4. From germline, CDR1 is MRHNA and CDR2 SNTAGT. CDR3 length: 15 amino acids. The CDR3 reads CASRPGQGVTGELFF. The CDR3 nucleotides read TGTGCCAGCAGGCCGGGACAGGGGGTCACCGGGGAGCTGTTTTTT.

The genes are TRBV28 and TRBJ2-7, with D tentatively TRBD1 (6 bases). The germline V gene has CDR1 MDHEN and CDR2 SYDVKM. The CDR3 sequence is 13 residues long. The CDR3 loop is CASSSTDRLFSNV. The DNA for the CDR3 is TGTGCCAGCAGTTCCACCGACAGGCTTTTTTCGAACGTC.

This sequence joins TRBV2 and TRBJ1-5; perhaps TRBD1 as D (6 bases). The CDR3 is 14 amino acids. V shed 4 bases and J shed 2 bases, with 9 bases lying between them. Germline assignment: CDR1 SNHLY and CDR2 FYNNEI. The CDR3 region has the DNA TGTGCCAGCAGTGCCAGACAGGGCAATCAGCCCCAGCATTTT. It specifies CASSARQGNQPQHF. Complete variable domain (other parts from reference TRBV2 and TRBJ1-5): EPEVTQTPSHQVTQMGQEVILRCVPISNHLYFYWYRQILGQKVEFLVSFYNNEISEKSEIFDDQFSVERPDGSNFTLKIRSTKLEDSAMYFCASSARQGNQPQHFGDGTRLSIL.

The V call is TRBV19, the J call TRBJ2-1; 9 bases line up with TRBD1. The CDR3 is 13 residues long. The germline V gene encodes CDR1 LNHDA and CDR2 SQIVND (reference sequence). Unmatched junction bases numbered 1, after V lost 3 bases and J lost 7 bases. CDR3 coding DNA: TGTGCCAGTAGTATTGGGACAGGGAATGAGCAGTTCTTC. It encodes CASSIGTGNEQFF. Together with reference TRBV19 and TRBJ2-1, the CDR3 gives the full variable domain: DGGITQSPKYLFRKEGQNVTLSCEQNLNHDAMYWYRQDPGQGLRLIYYSQIVNDFQKGDIAEGYSVSREKKESFPLTVTSAQKNPTAFYLCASSIGTGNEQFFGPGTRLTVL.